This T cell receptor beta chain emerged from a study of T cells after yellow fever vaccination. Findings and limits, study-wide: It was the secondary response that reached its peak faster, day 5 versus 15, but it was weaker. The booster response re-showed most primary clones: 96% CD4, more than 80% CD8. One caveat is that FACS-sorted repertoires could contain abundant clonotypes contaminating from the bulk population.

5'RACE template switching added a universal primer site and UMIs to TCR cDNA. TCRdb re-analysed the 5' RACE reads in MiXCR, keeping a single row per CDR3 protein. The sample has 250,000 or so distinct CDR3 sequences, 6.9% seen once. In this sample, this clonotype turned up many times. Its specificity is not known. Germline V gene sequence: CDR1 SGHTA, CDR2 FQGNSA. The germline V and J ends were trimmed by 5 bases and 3 bases, with 10 bases remaining between them. The CDR3 covers 13 residues. The V gene is TRBV7-2, the J gene TRBJ1-2, with D hard to call. The clonotype comes from a man between 25 and 39 years old who received the YFV17D yellow fever vaccine. The specimen was CD4+ T cells sorted from PBMCs, collected 15 days after the yellow fever booster vaccination. The chain's CDR3 is CASSTAGYYGYTF. CDR3 bases: TGTGCCAGCAGCACCGCCGGTTACTATGGCTACACCTTC.